This TCR beta chain was recovered during a study of blood T cell repertoires in COVID-19. Study-level information: The study drew acute and convalescent COVID-19 samples from the United States, Italy and Spain.

This CDR3 is 14 amino acids long. CDR1 and CDR2 from the germline V gene are LGHDT and YNNKEL (reference sequence). The V gene lost 6 bases and the J gene lost 8 bases, with 19 bases spanning the gap. Using immunoSEQ multiplex PCR, the repertoire was profiled, and TCRdb retains in-frame clones only, with some absent. The table records hundreds of thousands of clones, roughly 91% of them present only once. Specimen: PBMCs or T cells enriched from blood (not recorded which). V usage is TRBV3-1 (or the pseudogene TRBV3-2) and J usage is TRBJ1-2; maybe TRBD1 (5 bases). The sequence was collected from a woman aged 25 to 39 with acute COVID-19. CDR3 coding DNA: TGTGCCAGCAGTCCCCCCGCGGGGGGAGGAGGCTACACCTTC. It yields the protein CASSPPAGGGGYTF.